This note documents a single T cell receptor (beta chain) sequence. Its matching antigen is unknown. The data derive from a study of T cell responses to AZD1222 COVID-19 vaccine. Study outcomes and limitations: The reported proportion of spike-specific TCRs targeting unmutated variant regions was nearly half.

Measured with immunoSEQ multiplex PCR; TCRdb has only the in-frame clones, and not every one. Counted here are about 81,000 clones, around 83% occurring once; the ten biggest clones make up 5.6%. From germline, CDR1 is SEHNR and CDR2 FQNEAQ (reference sequence). The CDR3 contains 12 residues. Trimming cost V 4 bases and J 5 bases, with 8 bases left between them. The sample consisted of peripheral blood, taken 28 days after the second AZD1222 dose. The chain links TRBV7-9 to TRBJ2-5; D remains unclear. The source of this sequence is an adult who received the AZD1222 COVID-19 vaccine. CDR3: CASSWRGETQYF. CDR3 bases: TGTGCCAGCAGCTGGCGTGGGGAGACCCAGTACTTC.